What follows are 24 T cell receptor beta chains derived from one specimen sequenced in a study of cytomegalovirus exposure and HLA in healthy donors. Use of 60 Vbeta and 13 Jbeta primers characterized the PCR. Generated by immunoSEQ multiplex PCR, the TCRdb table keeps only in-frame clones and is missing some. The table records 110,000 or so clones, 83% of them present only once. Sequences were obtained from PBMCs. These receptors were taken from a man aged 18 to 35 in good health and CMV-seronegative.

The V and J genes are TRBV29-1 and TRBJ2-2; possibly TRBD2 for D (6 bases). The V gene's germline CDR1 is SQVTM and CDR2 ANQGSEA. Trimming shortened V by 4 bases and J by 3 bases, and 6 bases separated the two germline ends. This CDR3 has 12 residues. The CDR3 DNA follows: TGCAGCGTTGGGAGGGACACCGGGGAGCTGTTTTTT. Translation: CSVGRDTGELFF.

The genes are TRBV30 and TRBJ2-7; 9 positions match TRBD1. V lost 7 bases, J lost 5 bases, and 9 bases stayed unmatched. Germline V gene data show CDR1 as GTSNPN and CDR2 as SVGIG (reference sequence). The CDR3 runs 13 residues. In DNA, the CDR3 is TGTGCCTTCAGACCGACAGGGGGGCACGAGCAGTACTTC. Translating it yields CAFRPTGGHEQYF.

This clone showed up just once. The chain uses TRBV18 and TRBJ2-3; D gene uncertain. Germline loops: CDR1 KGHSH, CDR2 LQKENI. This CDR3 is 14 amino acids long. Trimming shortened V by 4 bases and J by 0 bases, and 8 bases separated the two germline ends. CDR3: CASSLQMSTDTQYF. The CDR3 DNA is TGTGCCAGCTCACTTCAGATGAGCACAGATACGCAGTATTTT.

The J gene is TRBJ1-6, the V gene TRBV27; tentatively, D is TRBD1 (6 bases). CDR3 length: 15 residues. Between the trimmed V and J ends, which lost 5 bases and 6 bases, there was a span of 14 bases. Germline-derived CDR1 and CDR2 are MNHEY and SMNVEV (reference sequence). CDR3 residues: CASSPQGQTNSPLHF. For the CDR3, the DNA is TGTGCCAGCAGTCCACAGGGACAAACTAATTCACCCCTCCACTTT.

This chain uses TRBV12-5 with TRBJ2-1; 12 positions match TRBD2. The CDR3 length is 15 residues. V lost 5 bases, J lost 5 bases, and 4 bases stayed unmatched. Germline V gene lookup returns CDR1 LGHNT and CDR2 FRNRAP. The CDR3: CASGPRLAGDNEQFF. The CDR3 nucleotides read TGTGCTAGTGGTCCACGACTAGCGGGAGACAATGAGCAGTTCTTC.

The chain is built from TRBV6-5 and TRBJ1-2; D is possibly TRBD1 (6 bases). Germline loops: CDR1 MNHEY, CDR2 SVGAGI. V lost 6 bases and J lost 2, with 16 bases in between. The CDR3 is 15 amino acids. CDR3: CASRPSGAGNYGYTF. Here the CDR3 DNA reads TGTGCCAGCAGACCATCAGGGGCCGGCAACTATGGCTACACCTTC.

The CDR3 DNA reads as TGTGCCAGCAGGAGGGGAGTGCCGGGGGGCGAGCAGTACTTC. Protein: CASRRGVPGGEQYF. The V and J genes are TRBV28 and TRBJ2-7; 7 nucleotides align to TRBD2. This CDR3 contains 14 residues. Germline loops: CDR1 MDHEN, CDR2 SYDVKM. V was pared by 6 bases and J by 6 bases, with 11 bases of the junction left unmatched.

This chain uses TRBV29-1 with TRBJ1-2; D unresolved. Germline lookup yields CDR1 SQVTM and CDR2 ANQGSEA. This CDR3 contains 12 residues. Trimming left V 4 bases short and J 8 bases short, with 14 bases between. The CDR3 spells CSVVGLRSGYTF. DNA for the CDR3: TGCAGCGTTGTGGGCCTCCGGTCCGGCTACACCTTC.

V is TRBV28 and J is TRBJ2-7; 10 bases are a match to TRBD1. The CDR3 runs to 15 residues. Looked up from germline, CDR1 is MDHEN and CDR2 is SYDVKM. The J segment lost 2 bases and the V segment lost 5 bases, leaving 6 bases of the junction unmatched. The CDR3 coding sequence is TGTGCCAGCAGTCGGACAGGGGGTGGTACCTACGAGCAGTACTTC. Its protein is CASSRTGGGTYEQYF.

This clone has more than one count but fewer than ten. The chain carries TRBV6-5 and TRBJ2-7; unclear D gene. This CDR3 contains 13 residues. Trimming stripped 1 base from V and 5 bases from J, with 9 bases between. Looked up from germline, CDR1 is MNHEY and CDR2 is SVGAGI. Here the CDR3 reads CASSYLPENEQYF. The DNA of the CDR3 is TGTGCCAGCAGTTACTTGCCGGAGAACGAGCAGTACTTC.

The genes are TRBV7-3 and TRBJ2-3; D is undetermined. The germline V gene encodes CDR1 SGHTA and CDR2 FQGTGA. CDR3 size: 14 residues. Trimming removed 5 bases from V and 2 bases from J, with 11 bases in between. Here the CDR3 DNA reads TGTGCCAGCAGCCCGACCCACTACACAGATACGCAGTATTTT. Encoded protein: CASSPTHYTDTQYF.

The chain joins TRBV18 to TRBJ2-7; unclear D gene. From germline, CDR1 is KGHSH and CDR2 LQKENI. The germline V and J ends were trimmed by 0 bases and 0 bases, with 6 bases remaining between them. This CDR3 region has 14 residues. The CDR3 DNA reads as TGTGCCAGCTCACCACCGTATCCCTCCTACGAGCAGTACTTC. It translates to CASSPPYPSYEQYF.

This CDR3 reads CASSSGFTDTQYF. The CDR3 nucleotides read TGTGCCAGCAGCTCGGGATTCACAGATACGCAGTATTTT. This chain joins TRBV7-3 and TRBJ2-3; TRBD2 is a possible D gene (5 bases). V gave up 4 bases and J gave up 2 bases, with 7 bases separating them. This CDR3 has 13 residues. The germline gives CDR1 SGHTA, CDR2 FQGTGA.

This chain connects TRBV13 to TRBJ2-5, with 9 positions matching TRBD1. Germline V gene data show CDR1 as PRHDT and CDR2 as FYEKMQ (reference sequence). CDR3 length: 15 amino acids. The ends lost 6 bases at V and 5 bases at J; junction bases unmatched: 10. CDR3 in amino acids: CASSLRQGGRETQYF. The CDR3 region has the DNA TGTGCCAGCAGTCTTCGACAGGGGGGAAGGGAGACCCAGTACTTC.

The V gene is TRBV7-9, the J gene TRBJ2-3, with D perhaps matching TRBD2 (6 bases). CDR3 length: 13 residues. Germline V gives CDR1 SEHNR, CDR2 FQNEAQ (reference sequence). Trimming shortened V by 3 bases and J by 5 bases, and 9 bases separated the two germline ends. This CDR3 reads CASSLASVDTQYF. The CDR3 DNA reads TGTGCCAGCAGCTTGGCTAGCGTAGATACGCAGTATTTT.

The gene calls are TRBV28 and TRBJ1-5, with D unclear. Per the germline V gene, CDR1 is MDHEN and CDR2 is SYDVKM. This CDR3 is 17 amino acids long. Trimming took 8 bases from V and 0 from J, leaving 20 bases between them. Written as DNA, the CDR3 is TGTGCCAGCGACAACGGCATCCACCTTGATAGCAATCAGCCCCAGCATTTT. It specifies CASDNGIHLDSNQPQHF.

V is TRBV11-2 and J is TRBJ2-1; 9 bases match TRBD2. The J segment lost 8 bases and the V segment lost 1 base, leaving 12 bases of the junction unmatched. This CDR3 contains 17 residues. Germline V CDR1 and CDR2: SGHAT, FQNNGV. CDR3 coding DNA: TGTGCCAGCAGCTTAGGCGGGGCGGCTAGCGGGACCGATGAGCAGTTCTTC. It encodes CASSLGGAASGTDEQFF.

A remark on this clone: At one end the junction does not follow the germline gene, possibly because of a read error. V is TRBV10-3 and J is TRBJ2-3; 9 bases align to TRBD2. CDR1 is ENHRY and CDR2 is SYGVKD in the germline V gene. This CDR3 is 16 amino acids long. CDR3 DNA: TGTGCCAGCAGTGAATCGATAGCGGGAGGCACAGATACGCAGTATTTT. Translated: CASSESIAGGTDTQYF.

CDR3 DNA: TGTGCCAGCAGCCAGGGAGGACAGGCTTCCTACGAGCAGTACTTC. It is translated as CASSQGGQASYEQYF. This chain uses TRBV11-3 with TRBJ2-7; D perhaps matches TRBD1 (7 bases). The CDR3 contains 15 residues. V lost 5 bases to trimming and J lost 1 base, with 15 bases between them. The germline V gene encodes CDR1 SGHNT and CDR2 YENEEA.

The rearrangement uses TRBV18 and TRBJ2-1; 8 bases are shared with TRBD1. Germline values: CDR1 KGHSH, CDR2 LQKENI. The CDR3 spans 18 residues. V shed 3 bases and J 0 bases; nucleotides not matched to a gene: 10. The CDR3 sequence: CASSPPTGGVSSYNEQFF. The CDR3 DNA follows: TGTGCCAGCTCACCCCCCACAGGGGGTGTGAGCTCCTACAATGAGCAGTTCTTC.

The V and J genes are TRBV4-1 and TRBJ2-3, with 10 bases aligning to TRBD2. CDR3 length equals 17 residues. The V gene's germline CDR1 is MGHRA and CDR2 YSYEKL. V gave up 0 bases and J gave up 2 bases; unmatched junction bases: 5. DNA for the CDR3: TGCGCCAGCAGCCAAGATGGAGCGGGGGGGAACACAGATACGCAGTATTTT. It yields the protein CASSQDGAGGNTDTQYF.

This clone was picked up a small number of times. In nucleotides, the CDR3 is TGTGCCAGTAGTATAACGGTTTTGTCTAGCGGGAGTTCGGAGCAGTACTTC. Protein product: CASSITVLSSGSSEQYF. The genes are TRBV19 and TRBJ2-7; the match to TRBD2 covers 10 bases. V lost 2 bases to trimming and J lost 7 bases; unmatched junction nucleotides: 14. The V gene's germline CDR1 is LNHDA and CDR2 SQIVND (reference sequence). The length of the CDR3 is 17 residues.

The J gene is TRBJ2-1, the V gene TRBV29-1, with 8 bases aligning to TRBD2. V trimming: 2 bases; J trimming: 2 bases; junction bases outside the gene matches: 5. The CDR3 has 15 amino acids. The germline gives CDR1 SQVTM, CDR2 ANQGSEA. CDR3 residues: CSVEFNGRAYNEQFF. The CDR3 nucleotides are TGCAGCGTTGAATTTAACGGGAGGGCCTACAATGAGCAGTTCTTC.

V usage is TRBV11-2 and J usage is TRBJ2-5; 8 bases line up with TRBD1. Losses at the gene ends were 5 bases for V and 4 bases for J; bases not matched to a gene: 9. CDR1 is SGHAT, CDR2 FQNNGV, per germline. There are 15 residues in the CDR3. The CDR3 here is CASSTGQGPLETQYF. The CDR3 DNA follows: TGTGCCAGCAGCACCGGACAGGGACCGCTAGAGACCCAGTACTTC.